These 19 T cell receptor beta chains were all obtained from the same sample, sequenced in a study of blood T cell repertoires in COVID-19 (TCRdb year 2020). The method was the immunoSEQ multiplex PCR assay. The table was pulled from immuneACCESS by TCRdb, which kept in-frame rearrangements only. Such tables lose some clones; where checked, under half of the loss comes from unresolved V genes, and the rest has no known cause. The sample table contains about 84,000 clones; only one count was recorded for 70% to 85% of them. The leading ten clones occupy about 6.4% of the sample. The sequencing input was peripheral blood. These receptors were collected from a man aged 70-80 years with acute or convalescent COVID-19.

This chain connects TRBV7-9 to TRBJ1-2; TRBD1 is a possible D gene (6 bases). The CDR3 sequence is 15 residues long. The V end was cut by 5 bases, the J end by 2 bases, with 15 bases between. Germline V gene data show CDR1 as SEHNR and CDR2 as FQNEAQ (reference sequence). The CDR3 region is CASSPGGPSNYGYTF. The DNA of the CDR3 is TGTGCCAGCAGCCCCGGGGGGCCCAGCAACTATGGCTACACCTTC.

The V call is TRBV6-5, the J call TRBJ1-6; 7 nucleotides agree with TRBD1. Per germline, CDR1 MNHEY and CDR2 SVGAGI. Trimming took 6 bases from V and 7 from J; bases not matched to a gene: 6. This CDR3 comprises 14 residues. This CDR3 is CASSLGTVNSPLHF. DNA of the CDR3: TGTGCCAGCAGCTTAGGGACAGTCAATTCACCCCTCCACTTT.

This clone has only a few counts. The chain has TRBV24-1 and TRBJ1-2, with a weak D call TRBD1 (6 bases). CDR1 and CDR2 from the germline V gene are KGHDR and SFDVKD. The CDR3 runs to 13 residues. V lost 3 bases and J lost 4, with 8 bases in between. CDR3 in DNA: TGTGCCACCAGTGATGGGACACTCTATGGCTACACCTTC. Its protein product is CATSDGTLYGYTF.

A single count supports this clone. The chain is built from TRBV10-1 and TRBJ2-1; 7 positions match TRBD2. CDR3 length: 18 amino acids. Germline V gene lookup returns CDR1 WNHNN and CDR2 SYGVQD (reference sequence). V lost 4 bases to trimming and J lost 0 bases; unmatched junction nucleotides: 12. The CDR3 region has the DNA TGCGCCAGCAGTGGGGGCCTAGCGGAAATTTTCTCCTACAATGAGCAGTTCTTC. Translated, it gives CASSGGLAEIFSYNEQFF.

The CDR3 loop is CASSPAGIEDYEQYF. The CDR3 nucleotides are TGTGCCAGCAGTCCGGCCGGGATAGAAGATTACGAGCAGTACTTC. This chain connects TRBV28 to TRBJ2-7; tentative D call: TRBD2 (5 bases). CDR1 is MDHEN, CDR2 SYDVKM, per germline. V was shortened by 5 bases and J by 4 bases, with 18 bases between the two germline ends. This CDR3 region has 15 residues.

The CDR3 nucleotides are TGTGCCAGCAGCCGGACAGGGCAAGGCGAAAAACTGTTTTTT. Translating it yields CASSRTGQGEKLFF. This sequence joins TRBV11-2 and TRBJ1-4, with TRBD1 identical over 8 bases. This CDR3 spans 14 amino acids. V gave up 5 bases and J gave up 8 bases; unmatched junction bases: 7. CDR1 is SGHAT, CDR2 FQNNGV, per germline.

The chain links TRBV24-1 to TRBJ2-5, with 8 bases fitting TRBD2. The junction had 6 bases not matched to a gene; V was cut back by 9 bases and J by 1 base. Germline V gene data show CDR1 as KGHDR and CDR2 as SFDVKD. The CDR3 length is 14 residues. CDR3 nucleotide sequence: TGTGCCACCTCTGCGGGAGGCACCCAAGAGACCCAGTACTTC. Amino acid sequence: CATSAGGTQETQYF.

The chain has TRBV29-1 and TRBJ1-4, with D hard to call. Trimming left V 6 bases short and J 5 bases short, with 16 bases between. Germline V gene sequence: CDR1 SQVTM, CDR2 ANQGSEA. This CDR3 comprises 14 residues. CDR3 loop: CSVKEVAKNEKLFF. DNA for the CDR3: TGCAGCGTCAAAGAAGTAGCTAAGAATGAAAAACTGTTTTTT.

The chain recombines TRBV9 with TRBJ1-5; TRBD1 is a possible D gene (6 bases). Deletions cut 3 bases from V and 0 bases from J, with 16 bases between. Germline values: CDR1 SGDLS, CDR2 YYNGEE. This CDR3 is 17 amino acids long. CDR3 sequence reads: CASSATWTVNSNQPQHF. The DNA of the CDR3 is TGTGCCAGCAGCGCGACCTGGACAGTAAATAGCAATCAGCCCCAGCATTTT.

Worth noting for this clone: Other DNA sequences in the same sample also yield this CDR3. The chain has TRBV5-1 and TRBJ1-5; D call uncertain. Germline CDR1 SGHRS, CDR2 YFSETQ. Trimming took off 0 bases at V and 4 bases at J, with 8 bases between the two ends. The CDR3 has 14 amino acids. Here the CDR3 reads CASSLAGGNQPQHF. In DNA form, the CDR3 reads TGCGCCAGCAGCTTGGCAGGCGGGAATCAGCCCCAGCATTTT.

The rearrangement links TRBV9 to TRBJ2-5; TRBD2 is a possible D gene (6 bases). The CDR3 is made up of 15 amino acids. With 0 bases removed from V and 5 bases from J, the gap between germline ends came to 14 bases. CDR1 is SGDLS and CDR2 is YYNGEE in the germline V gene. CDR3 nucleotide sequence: TGTGCCAGCAGCGTAGGAGCTAGCGTGGACGAGACCCAGTACTTC. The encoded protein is CASSVGASVDETQYF.

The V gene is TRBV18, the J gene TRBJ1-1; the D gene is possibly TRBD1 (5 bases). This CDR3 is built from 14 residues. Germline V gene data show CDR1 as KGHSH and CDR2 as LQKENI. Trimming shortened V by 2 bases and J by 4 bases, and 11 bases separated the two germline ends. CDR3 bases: TGTGCCAGCTCACCAGCCGGGGGTACCACTGAAGCTTTCTTT. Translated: CASSPAGGTTEAFF.

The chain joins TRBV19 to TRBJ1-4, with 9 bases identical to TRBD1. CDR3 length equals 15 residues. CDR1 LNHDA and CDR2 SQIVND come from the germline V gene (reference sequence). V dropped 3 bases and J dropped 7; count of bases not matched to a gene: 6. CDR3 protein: CASSIPGQGSEKLFF. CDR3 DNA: TGTGCCAGTAGTATCCCGGGACAGGGAAGTGAAAAACTGTTTTTT.

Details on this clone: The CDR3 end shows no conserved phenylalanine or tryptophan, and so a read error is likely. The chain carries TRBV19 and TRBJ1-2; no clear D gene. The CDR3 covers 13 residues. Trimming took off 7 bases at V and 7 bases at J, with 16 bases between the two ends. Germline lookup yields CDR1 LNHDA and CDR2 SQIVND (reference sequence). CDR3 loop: CASNRGEMGGYTL. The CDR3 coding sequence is TGTGCCAGTAATCGGGGTGAGATGGGTGGCTACACCCTC.

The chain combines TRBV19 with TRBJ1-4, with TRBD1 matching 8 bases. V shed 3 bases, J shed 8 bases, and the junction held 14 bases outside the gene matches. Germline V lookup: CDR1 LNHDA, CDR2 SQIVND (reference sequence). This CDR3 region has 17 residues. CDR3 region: CASSIRPDRVGWEKLFF. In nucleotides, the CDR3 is TGTGCCAGTAGTATCCGTCCGGACAGGGTTGGATGGGAAAAACTGTTTTTT.

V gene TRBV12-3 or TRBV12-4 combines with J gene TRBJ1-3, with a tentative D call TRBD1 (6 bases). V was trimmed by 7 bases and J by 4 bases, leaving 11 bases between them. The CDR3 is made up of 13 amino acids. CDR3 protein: CASNSGVGNTIYF. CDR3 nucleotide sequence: TGTGCCAGCAATTCAGGGGTCGGAAACACCATATATTTT.

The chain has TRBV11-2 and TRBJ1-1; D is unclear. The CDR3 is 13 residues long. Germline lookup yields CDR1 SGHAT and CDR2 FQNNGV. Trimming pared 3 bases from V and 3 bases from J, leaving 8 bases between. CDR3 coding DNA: TGTGCCAGCAGCTTGACGGGTTACACTGAAGCTTTCTTT. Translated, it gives CASSLTGYTEAFF.

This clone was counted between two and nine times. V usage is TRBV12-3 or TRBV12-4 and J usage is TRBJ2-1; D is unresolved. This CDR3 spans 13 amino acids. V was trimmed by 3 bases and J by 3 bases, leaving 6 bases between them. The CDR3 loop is CASSFASYNEQFF. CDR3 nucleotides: TGTGCCAGCAGTTTTGCCAGCTACAATGAGCAGTTCTTC.

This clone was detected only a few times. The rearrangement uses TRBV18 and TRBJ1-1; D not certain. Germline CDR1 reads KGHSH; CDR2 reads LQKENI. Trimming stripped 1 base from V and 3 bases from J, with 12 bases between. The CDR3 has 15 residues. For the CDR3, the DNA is TGTGCCAGCTCACCACTTTATAGCGAGGACACTGAAGCTTTCTTT. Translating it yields CASSPLYSEDTEAFF.